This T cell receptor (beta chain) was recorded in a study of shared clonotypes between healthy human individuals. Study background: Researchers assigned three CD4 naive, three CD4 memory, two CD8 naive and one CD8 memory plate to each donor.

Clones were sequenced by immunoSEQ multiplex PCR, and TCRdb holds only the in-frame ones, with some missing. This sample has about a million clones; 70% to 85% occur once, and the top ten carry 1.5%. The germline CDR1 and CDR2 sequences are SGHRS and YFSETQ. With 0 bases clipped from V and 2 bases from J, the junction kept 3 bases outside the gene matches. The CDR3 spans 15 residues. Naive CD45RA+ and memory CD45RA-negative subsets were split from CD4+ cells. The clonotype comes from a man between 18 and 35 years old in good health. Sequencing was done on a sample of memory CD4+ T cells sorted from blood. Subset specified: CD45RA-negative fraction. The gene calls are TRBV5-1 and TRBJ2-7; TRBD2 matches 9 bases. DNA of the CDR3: TGCGCCAGCAGCTTGGCTAGCGGGACTACCTACGAGCAGTACTTC. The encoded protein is CASSLASGTTYEQYF.